Presented here are 27 T cell receptor beta chains from one specimen sequenced in a study of T-cell memory formation after mild COVID-19. In TCRdb, the 5' RACE reads were re-called with MiXCR into one record per CDR3 protein. This table has 100,000 to 150,000 distinct CDR3 sequences, about 6.5% appearing once. Sequencing used PBMCs or a T cell subset sorted from them (not recorded which). Receptors were obtained from an adult woman who had mild COVID-19 (a few samples of this study predate the infection). Cell type and time point are not known.

This clonotype has ten or more counts. The chain joins TRBV7-2 to TRBJ2-5; 11 bases match TRBD2. This CDR3 spans 16 amino acids. V shed 1 base, J shed 7 bases, and the junction held 8 bases outside the gene matches. Germline CDR1 and CDR2: SGHTA and FQGNSA. The CDR3 nucleotides are TGTGCCAGCAGCTTAGTCCCGACTAGCGGGGCGGTGACCCAGTACTTC. This codes for CASSLVPTSGAVTQYF.

This clonotype was counted many times. The J gene is TRBJ1-6, the V gene TRBV6-4, with D maybe TRBD1 (5 bases). This CDR3 spans 13 amino acids. Per the germline V gene, CDR1 is MRHNA and CDR2 is SNTAGT. V shed 3 bases and J shed 11 bases, with 11 bases lying between them. CDR3 sequence (DNA): TGTGCCAGCAGTGAGGGACGGGGGACACCCCTCCACTTT. Residues: CASSEGRGTPLHF.

The chain has TRBV29-1 and TRBJ2-5; maybe TRBD2 (5 bases). V gave up 5 bases and J gave up 3 bases, with 10 bases separating them. Germline CDR1 and CDR2: SQVTM and ANQGSEA. The CDR3 is 12 residues long. This chain's CDR3 is CSVIPGEETQYF. The DNA of the CDR3 is TGCAGCGTTATTCCCGGGGAAGAGACCCAGTACTTC.

This clonotype has at least ten counts. At one end the junction does not follow the germline gene, possibly because of a read error. This chain joins TRBV12-3 or TRBV12-4 and TRBJ2-3, with 8 bases that match TRBD2. This CDR3 spans 13 amino acids. CDR3 amino acids: CASSLAGVDTQYF. The CDR3 DNA is TGTGCCAGCAGTCTAGCGGGCGTAGATACGCAGTATTTT.

As for this clonotype: Since a much larger clone is just one base distant, this may be a read error. The chain employs TRBV20-1 and TRBJ2-5; D ambiguous. Germline V lookup: CDR1 DFQATT, CDR2 SNEGSKA (reference sequence). Between the trimmed V and J ends, which lost 1 base and 4 bases, there was a span of 1 base. CDR3 length equals 10 residues. The chain's CDR3 is CSARVETQYF. DNA of the CDR3: TGCAGTGCTAGAGTAGAGACCCAGTACTTC.

In this sample, this clonotype turned up a few times. The chain combines TRBV25-1 with TRBJ1-2; 10 nucleotides align to TRBD1. The CDR3 runs 11 residues. In germline, CDR1 is MGHDK, CDR2 SYGVNS. Trimming took 8 bases from V and 7 from J; bases not matched to a gene: 1. CDR3 in amino acids: CASGQGGGYTF. As DNA, the CDR3 is TGTGCCAGCGGACAGGGGGGTGGCTACACCTTC.

This clonotype was seen many times. V is TRBV6-2 or TRBV6-3 and J is TRBJ1-5, with 7 bases lining up with TRBD1. Germline V lookup: CDR1 MNHEY, CDR2 SVGEGT. Unmatched junction bases numbered 8, after V lost 4 bases and J lost 2 bases. This CDR3 comprises 16 residues. The CDR3 region is CASSSKHRGGNQPQHF. DNA of the CDR3: TGTGCCAGCAGTTCCAAACACAGGGGTGGCAATCAGCCCCAGCATTTT.

The V gene is TRBV19, the J gene TRBJ1-1; tentatively, D is TRBD1 (5 bases). The length of the CDR3 is 14 residues. Germline assignment: CDR1 LNHDA and CDR2 SQIVND (reference sequence). The V gene lost 7 bases and the J gene lost 1 base, with 13 bases spanning the gap. CDR3 sequence: CASTQGTGNTEAFF. The CDR3 DNA reads as TGTGCCAGTACCCAAGGGACGGGGAACACTGAAGCTTTCTTT.

Only a few counts were recorded for this clonotype. The rearrangement joins TRBV7-9 to TRBJ2-7; 12 bases agree with TRBD2. The CDR3 totals 16 residues. Germline CDR1 SEHNR, CDR2 FQNEAQ (reference sequence). Losses at the gene ends were 5 bases for V and 2 bases for J; bases not matched to a gene: 7. The CDR3 region is CASSLGLAGLPYEQYF. CDR3 in DNA: TGTGCCAGCAGCCTAGGACTAGCGGGGCTTCCCTACGAGCAGTACTTC.

The chain has TRBV11-3 and TRBJ2-3, with TRBD2 identical over 11 bases. Trimming took 8 bases from V and 6 from J; bases not matched to a gene: 7. The germline CDR1 and CDR2 sequences are SGHNT and YENEEA. The CDR3 runs to 14 residues. CDR3 residues: CASGLAGGPDTQYF. The CDR3 DNA follows: TGTGCCAGCGGGTTAGCGGGAGGGCCGGATACGCAGTATTTT.

This clonotype has only a few counts. The gene calls are TRBV4-2 and TRBJ2-6, with TRBD2 matching 7 bases. Trimming at V came to 1 base and at J to 0 bases, leaving 3 bases not matched to a gene. Germline V lookup: CDR1 LGHNA, CDR2 YNFKEQ. This CDR3 contains 17 residues. CDR3 residues: CASSQAGGSSGANVLTF. CDR3 bases: TGTGCCAGCAGCCAAGCGGGAGGAAGCTCTGGGGCCAACGTCCTGACTTTC.

The sample holds a few counts of this clonotype. This chain connects TRBV12-3 or TRBV12-4 to TRBJ2-5, with D perhaps being TRBD1 or TRBD2 (5 bases each). Trimming shortened V by 5 bases and J by 5 bases, and 15 bases separated the two germline ends. The CDR3 is made up of 14 amino acids. The chain's CDR3 is CASSPGPWGETQYF. Written as DNA, the CDR3 is TGTGCCAGCAGTCCGGGGCCCTGGGGGGAGACCCAGTACTTC.

A few counts support this clonotype. The V call is TRBV7-8, the J call TRBJ2-3, with D unclear. Germline CDR1 and CDR2: SGHVS and FQNEAQ. Trimming left V 1 base short and J 1 base short, with 9 bases between. The CDR3 spans 15 residues. CDR3 coding DNA: TGTGCCAGCAGCTTAGTCGAGCGCCGCACAGATACGCAGTATTTT. Its protein is CASSLVERRTDTQYF.

This clonotype occurred a few times. The CDR3 protein is CASSHQGSVKGYTF. The CDR3 bases are TGTGCCAGCTCCCATCAGGGATCCGTGAAAGGCTACACCTTC. The rearrangement links TRBV6-1 to TRBJ1-2, with D possibly TRBD1 on 5 matching bases. The CDR3 extends over 14 amino acids. V was shortened by 8 bases and J by 8 bases, with 21 bases between the two germline ends. CDR1 is MNHNS, CDR2 SASEGT, per germline.

Ten or more counts support this clonotype. V gene TRBV12-3 or TRBV12-4 combines with J gene TRBJ2-5, with D uncertain. This CDR3 contains 13 residues. With 6 bases removed from V and 2 bases from J, the gap between germline ends came to 10 bases. The CDR3 region is CASRRRLQETQYF. CDR3 nucleotides: TGTGCCAGCAGGCGACGGCTACAAGAGACCCAGTACTTC.

This clonotype was seen ten or more times. The V call is TRBV19, the J call TRBJ2-3; possibly TRBD1 for D (6 bases). With 5 bases removed from V and 9 bases from J, the gap between germline ends came to 15 bases. CDR1 LNHDA and CDR2 SQIVND come from the germline V gene (reference sequence). The CDR3 has 13 residues. The CDR3 reads CASSWTEDATQYF. The CDR3 DNA is TGTGCCAGTAGTTGGACAGAGGACGCGACGCAGTATTTT.

There are many counts of this clonotype. The chain employs TRBV5-1 and TRBJ1-2; no reliable D call. This CDR3 region has 13 residues. V shed 0 bases and J shed 4 bases, with 7 bases lying between them. CDR1 is SGHRS and CDR2 is YFSETQ in the germline V gene. As DNA, the CDR3 is TGCGCCAGCAGCTTGGGGCAACTCTATGGCTACACCTTC. Protein sequence: CASSLGQLYGYTF.

As regards this clonotype: A much larger clone sits a single nucleotide away, making a read error possible. The rearrangement joins TRBV15 to TRBJ2-1; tentatively, D is TRBD1 (6 bases). The CDR3 has 14 residues. V lost 5 bases and J lost 7, with 15 bases in between. Looked up from germline, CDR1 is LNHNV and CDR2 is YYDKDF (reference sequence). CDR3 sequence: CATSQGTSGNEQFF. The DNA for the CDR3 is TGTGCCACCAGCCAAGGGACATCGGGGAATGAGCAGTTCTTC. The whole variable domain, remainder taken from reference TRBV15 and TRBJ2-1, is DAMVIQNPRYQVTQFGKPVTLSCSQTLNHNVMYWYQQKSSQAPKLLFHYYDKDFNNEADTPDNFQSRRPNTSFCFLDIRSPGLGDTAMYLCATSQGTSGNEQFFGPGTRLTVL.

The chain has TRBV6-1 and TRBJ2-7, with 8 bases that match TRBD1. This CDR3 has 14 residues. V lost 3 bases to trimming and J lost 1 base; unmatched junction nucleotides: 2. Germline V gives CDR1 MNHNS, CDR2 SASEGT. CDR3 sequence (DNA): TGTGCCAGCAGTGACAGGGGGCGATCCTACGAGCAGTACTTC. Translated, it gives CASSDRGRSYEQYF.

This clonotype was picked up a small number of times. The chain combines TRBV9 with TRBJ2-2, with 10 bases lining up with TRBD1. Germline V gene lookup returns CDR1 SGDLS and CDR2 YYNGEE. This CDR3 region has 16 residues. Trimming removed 5 bases from V and 6 bases from J; junction bases left unmatched: 10. The CDR3 sequence: CASRGTGAWDPGELFF. CDR3 nucleotides: TGTGCCAGCAGAGGGACAGGGGCTTGGGATCCCGGGGAGCTGTTTTTT.

The sample holds a few counts of this clonotype. The V gene is TRBV18, the J gene TRBJ1-6, with a possible D match to TRBD1 (5 bases). Germline CDR1 is KGHSH and CDR2 is LQKENI. V lost 3 bases and J lost 8, with 11 bases in between. The CDR3 runs to 14 residues. The CDR3 region has the DNA TGTGCCAGCTCACCCCAGGGAAGGTATTCACCCCTCCACTTT. Amino acids: CASSPQGRYSPLHF.

This clonotype was counted only a few times. The genes are TRBV5-1 and TRBJ2-3; D call uncertain. The V and J ends lost 4 bases and 6 bases respectively, with 9 bases between them. This CDR3 spans 12 amino acids. Germline-derived CDR1 and CDR2 are SGHRS and YFSETQ. The CDR3, as DNA: TGCGCCAGCAGCGAGAAAAGGGATACGCAGTATTTT. This codes for CASSEKRDTQYF.

The rearrangement links TRBV24-1 to TRBJ1-2; D possibly corresponds to TRBD1 (5 bases). CDR3 length: 14 residues. V lost 4 bases to trimming and J lost 5 bases, with 13 bases between them. Germline V gives CDR1 KGHDR, CDR2 SFDVKD. CDR3 bases: TGTGCCACCAGTGACCCGGGACCGACGTATGGCTACACCTTC. Protein product: CATSDPGPTYGYTF.

At least ten counts were recorded for this clonotype. The rearrangement uses TRBV5-1 and TRBJ2-7; D tentatively fits TRBD1 or TRBD2 (5 bases each). The V gene lost 4 bases and the J gene lost 2 bases, with 16 bases spanning the gap. CDR3 size: 15 residues. Germline V CDR1 and CDR2: SGHRS, YFSETQ. CDR3 sequence: CASSPGTATTYEQYF. CDR3 DNA sequence: TGCGCCAGCAGCCCTGGGACGGCCACCACCTACGAGCAGTACTTC. The full variable domain, in which reference TRBV5-1 and TRBJ2-7 provide the parts outside the CDR3, is KAGVTQTPRYLIKTRGQQVTLSCSPISGHRSVSWYQQTPGQGLQFLFEYFSETQRNKGNFPGRFSGRQFSNSRSEMNVSTLELGDSALYLCASSPGTATTYEQYFGPGTRLTVT.

This clonotype occurred many times. CDR3 protein: CASSLAAPGGELFF. CDR3 bases: TGTGCCAGCAGCTTAGCTGCCCCCGGCGGGGAGCTGTTTTTT. The chain joins TRBV7-2 to TRBJ2-2; D not certain. Germline V gene sequence: CDR1 SGHTA, CDR2 FQGNSA. There are 14 residues in the CDR3. The V end lost 0 bases, the J end lost 7 bases, and 9 bases lay between the germline ends.

This chain connects TRBV7-9 to TRBJ1-1, with 9 bases fitting TRBD1. Trimming removed 5 bases from V and 0 bases from J; junction bases left unmatched: 13. Germline-derived CDR1 and CDR2 are SEHNR and FQNEAQ (reference sequence). The CDR3 is made up of 18 amino acids. This CDR3 reads CASSPWTGVGPLNTEAFF. For the CDR3, the DNA is TGTGCCAGCAGCCCGTGGACAGGGGTTGGGCCTCTGAACACTGAAGCTTTCTTT.

V gene TRBV5-1 combines with J gene TRBJ2-1; 7 nucleotides match TRBD2. This CDR3 comprises 13 residues. With V trimmed by 3 bases and J by 5 bases, 2 bases remained unmatched. Per the germline V gene, CDR1 is SGHRS and CDR2 is YFSETQ. CDR3 amino acids: CASSWGGDNEQFF. In DNA form, the CDR3 reads TGCGCCAGCAGCTGGGGGGGTGACAATGAGCAGTTCTTC.